The 24 T cell receptor beta chains reported below all come from one sample, sequenced in a study of blood T cell repertoires in COVID-19. TCRdb keeps only in-frame clones here, not all; method: immunoSEQ multiplex PCR. The sample comprises fewer than 350,000 clones, 87% of which are singletons, and approximately 5.7% rests with the top ten. The sequencing sample was made of PBMCs or T cells enriched from blood (not recorded which). All receptors derive from a woman aged 40-49 years who had recovered from COVID-19.

J is TRBJ2-7 and V is TRBV28, with D perhaps matching TRBD2 (6 bases). Trimming left V 4 bases short and J 5 bases short, with 18 bases between. Germline V lookup: CDR1 MDHEN, CDR2 SYDVKM. The CDR3 runs to 15 residues. CDR3 bases: TGTGCCAGCAGTTCCCAGACGGGAGCCCATGACGAGCAGTACTTC. Residues: CASSSQTGAHDEQYF.

This chain connects TRBV7-2 to TRBJ1-2, with a weak D call TRBD1 (5 bases). There are 14 residues in the CDR3. Deletions cut 5 bases from V and 6 bases from J, with 16 bases between. Per the germline V gene, CDR1 is SGHTA and CDR2 is FQGNSA. CDR3 nucleotide sequence: TGTGCCAGCAGCATAAAAAGCCAGGGCCATGGCTACACCTTC. Translating gives CASSIKSQGHGYTF.

The rearrangement uses TRBV19 and TRBJ2-7, with TRBD2 matching 9 bases. The germline V gene has CDR1 LNHDA and CDR2 SQIVND (reference sequence). This CDR3 has 15 residues. Losses at the gene ends were 3 bases for V and 2 bases for J; bases not matched to a gene: 5. The CDR3 region has the DNA TGTGCCAGTAGTATGGTGGTAGCGGGAGCCTACGAGCAGTACTTC. It encodes CASSMVVAGAYEQYF.

This chain uses TRBV30 with TRBJ2-7; D is unclear. The V end was cut by 1 base, the J end by 5 bases, with 15 bases between. The CDR3 is made up of 14 amino acids. CDR1 and CDR2 from the germline V gene are GTSNPN and SVGIG (reference sequence). This CDR3 is CAWSAVVRGDEQYF. DNA for the CDR3: TGTGCCTGGAGTGCCGTCGTCCGAGGTGACGAGCAGTACTTC.

J is TRBJ2-1 and V is TRBV2, with D unresolved. The CDR3 runs 14 residues. CDR1 is SNHLY, CDR2 FYNNEI, per germline. V lost 3 bases to trimming and J lost 2 bases, with 8 bases between them. The CDR3 is CASSESGPYNEQFF. CDR3 nucleotides: TGTGCCAGCAGTGAGTCCGGTCCCTACAATGAGCAGTTCTTC.

V usage is TRBV7-9 and J usage is TRBJ2-7, with D possibly TRBD2 on 6 matching bases. The CDR3 is 17 amino acids. CDR1 and CDR2 (germline): SEHNR, FQNEAQ (reference sequence). V was shortened by 1 base and J by 2 bases, with 18 bases between the two germline ends. The CDR3 protein is CASSLGQLAISPYEQYF. CDR3 bases: TGTGCCAGCAGCTTAGGCCAGCTAGCGATCTCCCCCTACGAGCAGTACTTC.

The chain uses TRBV30 and TRBJ2-5; D perhaps matches TRBD1 (6 bases). Germline V gene data show CDR1 as GTSNPN and CDR2 as SVGIG (reference sequence). This CDR3 is built from 15 residues. V was cut by 2 bases and J by 1 base, with 14 bases left in between. The chain's CDR3 is CAWSTPRQVQETQYF. Here the CDR3 DNA reads TGTGCCTGGAGTACCCCCCGACAGGTCCAAGAGACCCAGTACTTC.

This rearrangement joins TRBV19 to TRBJ1-5, with a possible D match to TRBD1 (5 bases). V was clipped by 1 base and J by 6 bases, with 16 bases between them. CDR1 and CDR2 from the germline V gene are LNHDA and SQIVND (reference sequence). This CDR3 region has 16 residues. The CDR3 DNA follows: TGTGCCAGTAGTATAGGGGCGCAGGGCCGATTTCAGCCCCAGCATTTT. This gives the protein CASSIGAQGRFQPQHF. The full variable domain, completed using reference TRBV19 and TRBJ1-5, is DGGITQSPKYLFRKEGQNVTLSCEQNLNHDAMYWYRQDPGQGLRLIYYSQIVNDFQKGDIAEGYSVSREKKESFPLTVTSAQKNPTAFYLCASSIGAQGRFQPQHFGDGTRLSIL.

V gene TRBV6-6 combines with J gene TRBJ1-2, with 9 bases fitting TRBD1. CDR1 MNHNY and CDR2 SVGAGI come from the germline V gene (reference sequence). The CDR3 sequence is 14 residues long. Losses at the gene ends were 2 bases for V and 6 bases for J; bases not matched to a gene: 4. The CDR3: CASSYPGQGNGYTF. The CDR3 DNA reads TGTGCCAGCAGTTACCCGGGACAGGGCAATGGCTACACCTTC.

This clone appeared a single time. The chain has TRBV7-9 and TRBJ1-5; TRBD1 matches at 7 bases. The CDR3 has 14 amino acids. Germline V gene sequence: CDR1 SEHNR, CDR2 FQNEAQ (reference sequence). The V segment lost 4 bases and the J segment 7 bases; nucleotides outside the gene matches: 7. CDR3 region: CASSSQGGVQPQHF. The DNA for the CDR3 is TGTGCCAGCAGCTCCCAGGGGGGAGTCCAGCCCCAGCATTTT.

This chain links TRBV7-2 with TRBJ2-7, with D possibly TRBD1 on 6 matching bases. The CDR3 is 14 amino acids. Trimming left V 0 bases short and J 4 bases short, with 10 bases between. Germline CDR1 SGHTA, CDR2 FQGNSA. The CDR3 sequence: CASSLAGGQYEQYF. CDR3 nucleotide sequence: TGTGCCAGCAGCTTAGCAGGCGGACAGTACGAGCAGTACTTC.

V usage is TRBV7-3 and J usage is TRBJ2-5, with TRBD1 identical over 9 bases. V lost 5 bases and J lost 9; bases outside the gene matches: 10. The CDR3 runs 14 residues. Per germline, CDR1 SGHTA and CDR2 FQGTGA. The CDR3 nucleotides are TGTGCCAGCAGCGCACAGGGGGCCCAAGATCCCCAGTACTTC. Residues: CASSAQGAQDPQYF.

The CDR3 protein is CASSSISGTGSNQPQHF. The CDR3 DNA follows: TGTGCCAGCAGCTCAATCAGCGGGACAGGGAGCAATCAGCCCCAGCATTTT. The rearrangement uses TRBV7-9 and TRBJ1-5, with 9 nucleotides matching TRBD1. The CDR3 covers 17 residues. In germline, CDR1 is SEHNR, CDR2 FQNEAQ (reference sequence). The V gene end was trimmed by 4 bases and the J gene end by 1 base; junction bases not matched to a gene: 8.

The gene calls are TRBV15 and TRBJ1-4; TRBD1 matches 7 bases. V gave up 6 bases and J gave up 12 bases; unmatched junction bases: 4. The length of the CDR3 is 11 residues. The V gene's germline CDR1 is LNHNV and CDR2 YYDKDF (reference sequence). CDR3 loop: CATRATGELFF. In DNA form, the CDR3 reads TGTGCCACCAGAGCCACAGGGGAACTGTTTTTT.

Notes on this clone: The same CDR3 arises from other DNA sequences in this sample as well. V gene TRBV7-2 combines with J gene TRBJ2-3; 7 bases align to TRBD1. V lost 4 bases, J lost 5 bases, and 3 bases stayed unmatched. The CDR3 spans 13 residues. Per germline, CDR1 SGHTA and CDR2 FQGNSA. This CDR3 reads CASSSRDRDTQYF. The CDR3 bases are TGTGCCAGCAGCTCCCGGGACAGAGATACGCAGTATTTT.

The chain uses TRBV6-6 and TRBJ2-1; 15 bases map to TRBD2. The CDR3 extends over 17 amino acids. Trimming cost V 5 bases and J 8 bases; bases outside gene matches: 10. CDR1 is MNHNY, CDR2 SVGAGI, per germline (reference sequence). The CDR3 here is CASSPRTSGRALHEQFF. The CDR3 bases are TGTGCCAGCAGTCCGCGGACTAGCGGGAGGGCCCTTCATGAGCAGTTCTTC.

The J gene is TRBJ2-5, the V gene TRBV15; possible D gene TRBD2, 5 bases. Germline V gene data show CDR1 as LNHNV and CDR2 as YYDKDF (reference sequence). CDR3 size: 13 residues. The V gene lost 6 bases and the J gene lost 2 bases, with 10 bases spanning the gap. The CDR3 nucleotides are TGTGCCACCAGTAGGACTCAACAAGAGACCCAGTACTTC. As protein: CATSRTQQETQYF.

This sequence joins TRBV6-5 and TRBJ2-5; 8 bases map to TRBD2. V lost 0 bases to trimming and J lost 5 bases; unmatched junction nucleotides: 5. CDR3 length: 15 amino acids. Germline values: CDR1 MNHEY, CDR2 SVGAGI. The DNA for the CDR3 is TGTGCCAGCAGTTACTCGGGACTAGGGAGGGAGACCCAGTACTTC. This translates into CASSYSGLGRETQYF.

The rearrangement links TRBV27 to TRBJ2-1, with TRBD2 matching over 9 bases. The ends lost 2 bases at V and 7 bases at J; junction bases unmatched: 6. This CDR3 contains 15 residues. Germline V gene lookup returns CDR1 MNHEY and CDR2 SMNVEV (reference sequence). The CDR3, as DNA: TGTGCCAGCAGTTTAGGGCGGGAGGGCCGAAATGAGCAGTTCTTC. Amino acids: CASSLGREGRNEQFF.

The V gene is TRBV10-1, the J gene TRBJ2-7; 9 positions match TRBD2. This CDR3 contains 15 residues. With V trimmed by 7 bases and J by 6 bases, 13 bases remained unmatched. Germline CDR1 is WNHNN and CDR2 is SYGVQD (reference sequence). The CDR3 bases are TGCGCCAGCACCCACCCAACGGGACTAGCAGCCGAGCAGTACTTC. Translated: CASTHPTGLAAEQYF.

The chain couples TRBV24-1 to TRBJ2-2, with no clear D. Germline V CDR1 and CDR2: KGHDR, SFDVKD. V lost 0 bases and J 1 base, leaving 5 bases between the germline ends. The CDR3 is 15 residues long. The CDR3 loop reads CATSDLEENTGELFF. The CDR3 bases are TGTGCCACCAGTGATTTGGAGGAGAACACCGGGGAGCTGTTTTTT.

The CDR3, as DNA: TGTGCCAGCAGCTTAGAGGGGACAGGGGTGGCACCCCTCCACTTT. Translation gives CASSLEGTGVAPLHF. The rearrangement links TRBV7-8 to TRBJ1-6; TRBD1 agrees at 10 bases. Per germline, CDR1 SGHVS and CDR2 FQNEAQ. This CDR3 has 15 residues. The V segment lost 1 base and the J segment 11 bases; nucleotides outside the gene matches: 5.

The chain recombines TRBV3-1 (or the pseudogene TRBV3-2) with TRBJ1-1, with TRBD1 matching 9 bases. This CDR3 comprises 14 residues. From germline, CDR1 is LGHDT and CDR2 YNNKEL (reference sequence). J was trimmed by 4 bases and V by 2 bases; bases with no gene match: 2. Here the CDR3 reads CASSQTTGGTEAFF. CDR3 sequence (DNA): TGTGCCAGCAGCCAAACGACAGGGGGCACTGAAGCTTTCTTT.

The chain uses TRBV5-8 and TRBJ2-7; possible D gene TRBD1, 6 bases. This CDR3 contains 14 residues. Germline V CDR1 and CDR2: SGHTS, YDEGEE. Trimming cost V 3 bases and J 9 bases, with 19 bases left between them. As DNA, the CDR3 is TGTGCCAGCAGCTCCAGACAGGCTCCTGGGGGGCAGTACTTC. Protein: CASSSRQAPGGQYF. Combining the CDR3 with reference TRBV5-8 and TRBJ2-7 gives the whole variable domain EAGVTQSPTHLIKTRGQQATLRCSPISGHTSVYWYQQALGLGLQFLLWYDEGEERNRGNFPPRFSGRQFPNYSSELNVNALELEDSALYLCASSSRQAPGGQYFGPGTRLTVT.